The entry below gives a single T cell receptor beta chain sequence along with its context. No antigen is known for it. This entry belongs to a study of CD8 T cells in Susac syndrome. The RNA input was about 0.5 to 1 ug, and it was reverse transcribed with random hexamers. An immunoSEQ multiplex PCR generated amplified TCR beta CDR3 products spanning 54 Vbeta and 13 Jbeta. TCRdb fed the immunoSEQ multiplex PCR reads into MiXCR, producing one record per CDR3 protein. The sample lists some 48,000 distinct CDR3 sequences; nearly 95% were seen once. Germline CDR1 LGHNA, CDR2 YSLEER. The CDR3 consists of 13 residues. The germline V and J ends were trimmed by 4 bases and 5 bases, with 11 bases remaining between them. The study's findings and limits: By the study's own acknowledgment, its TCR sequencing and HLA analysis included relatively few individuals.

Healthy donors served as age- and sex-matched controls. Source material: CD8+ T cells from PBMCs. The origin of this receptor is a human donor in good health. This sequence joins TRBV4-3 and TRBJ2-5; no clear D gene. The CDR3 reads CASSPGLGETQYF. DNA of the CDR3: TGCGCCAGCAGCCCGGGCCTCGGGGAGACCCAGTACTTC.